This T cell receptor (beta chain) was found in a study of regulatory T cells in long-lasting Graves disease. Regarding the study as a whole: Persistent Graves' cases showed lower TCR diversity than newly diagnosed cases.

Libraries of TCR beta came from iRepertoire HTBI primers plus Arm-PCR of CDR3 regions. MiXCR was run by TCRdb on the multiplex PCR reads, yielding one entry per CDR3 protein. The data contain approximately 390,000 distinct CDR3 sequences, roughly 16% of them singletons. With regard to this clonotype: The antigen remains unidentified.

Time point reported: newly diagnosed GD, antithyroid drugs for less than 3 months. With RNA extracted from PBMCs as input, the TCR library was made. This CDR3 is built from 13 residues. Germline V lookup: CDR1 MNHEY, CDR2 SVGAGI. The V and J ends lost 1 base and 5 bases respectively, with 9 bases between them. These data were likewise used in another study, on T cells in Graves' hyperthyroidism and ophthalmopathy.

Material: peripheral blood mononuclear cells (PBMCs), obtained at new diagnosis, from a patient treated with antithyroid drugs. This chain joins TRBV6-5 and TRBJ2-7; D perhaps matches TRBD1 (6 bases). The receptor was derived from a woman under 30 with Graves disease. The DNA of the CDR3 is TGTGCCAGCAGTTACTTGGGGGCCCACGAGCAGTACTTC. Encoded protein: CASSYLGAHEQYF.